A single sample gave rise to the 20 T cell receptor beta chains below, sequenced in a study of blood T cell repertoires in COVID-19. Profiling relied on immunoSEQ multiplex PCR, and the TCRdb table lists in-frame clones only, not all of them. The data contain around 72,000 clones, roughly 81% of them seen just once; the ten biggest clones take up around 20%. The sequencing input was peripheral blood. These receptors originate from a woman in her 70s with acute or convalescent COVID-19.

CDR3 residues: CASSFTGVDWDQPQHF. The DNA of the CDR3 is TGTGCCAGCAGCTTCACAGGGGTAGACTGGGATCAGCCCCAGCATTTT. The chain combines TRBV5-5 with TRBJ1-5; 7 bases agree with TRBD1. This CDR3 has 16 residues. Looked up from germline, CDR1 is SGHKS and CDR2 is YYEKEE (reference sequence). V lost 2 bases to trimming and J lost 5 bases; unmatched junction nucleotides: 10.

This clone was detected only once. This chain joins TRBV15 and TRBJ1-3; D is ambiguous. V was shortened by 5 bases and J by 0 bases, with 8 bases between the two germline ends. This CDR3 is 14 amino acids long. Germline V lookup: CDR1 LNHNV, CDR2 YYDKDF (reference sequence). DNA for the CDR3: TGTGCCACCAGCGTACACACCTCTGGAAACACCATATATTTT. Translating gives CATSVHTSGNTIYF.

The chain couples TRBV29-1 to TRBJ1-3; 9 bases line up with TRBD1. The CDR3 is 14 amino acids. V shed 4 bases and J 2 bases; nucleotides not matched to a gene: 3. In germline, CDR1 is SQVTM, CDR2 ANQGSEA. CDR3 nucleotide sequence: TGCAGCGTTGCCGGGACAGGGCCTGGAAACACCATATATTTT. Amino acids: CSVAGTGPGNTIYF.

The chain combines TRBV15 with TRBJ2-5; D is perhaps TRBD1 (6 bases). Trimming left V 5 bases short and J 2 bases short, with 12 bases between. CDR1 and CDR2 (germline): LNHNV, YYDKDF (reference sequence). The CDR3 length is 14 residues. The CDR3: CATSPRTAQETQYF. The DNA for the CDR3 is TGTGCCACCAGCCCCCGGACAGCTCAAGAGACCCAGTACTTC. The full variable domain, in which reference TRBV15 and TRBJ2-5 provide the parts outside the CDR3, is DAMVIQNPRYQVTQFGKPVTLSCSQTLNHNVMYWYQQKSSQAPKLLFHYYDKDFNNEADTPDNFQSRRPNTSFCFLDIRSPGLGDTAMYLCATSPRTAQETQYFGPGTRLLVL.

The rearrangement links TRBV28 to TRBJ2-5; 7 bases line up with TRBD1. V trimming: 4 bases; J trimming: 1 base; junction bases outside the gene matches: 12. Germline V lookup: CDR1 MDHEN, CDR2 SYDVKM. This CDR3 has 17 residues. In DNA form, the CDR3 reads TGTGCCAGCAGTTGCCCCGCCGGACAGGATATCCAAGAGACCCAGTACTTC. Its protein is CASSCPAGQDIQETQYF. Combining the CDR3 with reference TRBV28 and TRBJ2-5 gives the whole variable domain DVKVTQSSRYLVKRTGEKVFLECVQDMDHENMFWYRQDPGLGLRLIYFSYDVKMKEKGDIPEGYSVSREKKERFSLILESASTNQTSMYLCASSCPAGQDIQETQYFGPGTRLLVL.

The table lists this clone with a few counts. The gene calls are TRBV7-9 and TRBJ1-3, with D hard to call. The CDR3 covers 11 residues. V dropped 6 bases and J dropped 4 bases, with 4 bases sitting between them. Germline assignment: CDR1 SEHNR and CDR2 FQNEAQ (reference sequence). CDR3 in DNA: TGTGCCAGCAGTCCGGGAAACACCATATATTTT. Translated, it gives CASSPGNTIYF.

The chain recombines TRBV4-1 with TRBJ1-5; possible D gene TRBD1, 6 bases. The CDR3 loop spans 17 amino acids. V lost 4 bases and J 0 bases, leaving 16 bases between the germline ends. Per germline, CDR1 MGHRA and CDR2 YSYEKL. In nucleotides, the CDR3 is TGCGCCAGCAGCCTCTCAGGGACATTTAATAGCAATCAGCCCCAGCATTTT. Translation gives CASSLSGTFNSNQPQHF.

The CDR3 spells CASSLVDSMNTEAFF. The CDR3 region has the DNA TGTGCCAGCAGCTTAGTCGACAGTATGAACACTGAAGCTTTCTTT. The rearrangement links TRBV7-9 to TRBJ1-1, with D maybe TRBD1 (5 bases). The germline V gene has CDR1 SEHNR and CDR2 FQNEAQ (reference sequence). Trimming removed 1 base at V and 0 bases at J, with 9 bases between. This CDR3 has 15 residues.

The count of this clone is one. This sequence joins TRBV7-2 and TRBJ2-3; TRBD2 aligns across 8 bases. With V trimmed by 4 bases and J by 14 bases, 20 bases remained unmatched. Germline assignment: CDR1 SGHTA and CDR2 FQGNSA. This CDR3 has 16 amino acids. The DNA of the CDR3 is TGTGCCAGCAGCTCCTCGGGGGGGCCTCGAACCGGCGTTACGTATTTT. Translation: CASSSSGGPRTGVTYF. Full variable domain (missing parts from reference TRBV7-2 and TRBJ2-3): GAGVSQSPSNKVTEKGKDVELRCDPISGHTALYWYRQSLGQGLEFLIYFQGNSAPDKSGLPSDRFSAERTGGSVSTLTIQRTQQEDSAVYLCASSSSGGPRTGVTYFGPGTRLTVL.

The chain has TRBV2 and TRBJ2-7; tentatively, D is TRBD2 (5 bases). Deletions cut 7 bases from V and 1 base from J, with 17 bases between. This CDR3 contains 15 residues. Germline lookup yields CDR1 SNHLY and CDR2 FYNNEI. The chain's CDR3 is CASTKEAGPSYEQYF. Written as DNA, the CDR3 is TGTGCCAGCACCAAAGAGGCGGGCCCTTCCTACGAGCAGTACTTC.

The CDR3 sequence is CASSESWAEYYGYTF. The CDR3 DNA reads as TGTGCCAGCAGTGAAAGCTGGGCAGAGTACTATGGCTACACCTTC. This chain connects TRBV25-1 to TRBJ1-2; no firm D call. Germline values: CDR1 MGHDK, CDR2 SYGVNS. The V end lost 2 bases, the J end lost 3 bases, and 13 bases lay between the germline ends. There are 15 residues in the CDR3.

The rearrangement links TRBV27 to TRBJ1-2; 9 bases agree with TRBD1. The CDR3 loop spans 14 amino acids. Germline V gene lookup returns CDR1 MNHEY and CDR2 SMNVEV (reference sequence). With 5 bases clipped from V and 8 bases from J, the junction kept 9 bases outside the gene matches. For the CDR3, the DNA is TGTGCCAGCAGTCCCCGGACAGGGGTGAAGGGCTACACCTTC. Translation gives CASSPRTGVKGYTF.

This sequence joins TRBV27 and TRBJ2-1; D is unclear. The CDR3 covers 16 residues. V lost 4 bases to trimming and J lost 0 bases, with 13 bases between them. Germline-derived CDR1 and CDR2 are MNHEY and SMNVEV (reference sequence). The CDR3 loop reads CASSSQILSSYNEQFF. Written as DNA, the CDR3 is TGTGCCAGCAGTTCTCAGATACTAAGCTCCTACAATGAGCAGTTCTTC.

The chain uses TRBV5-1 and TRBJ2-7; 14 bases map to TRBD2. Germline V gives CDR1 SGHRS, CDR2 YFSETQ. The trim removed 4 bases at V and 7 bases at J, leaving 10 bases unmatched. The CDR3 extends over 16 amino acids. The CDR3 loop reads CASSLGLAGGSKEQYF. In DNA form, the CDR3 reads TGCGCCAGCAGCCTCGGACTAGCGGGAGGAAGCAAGGAGCAGTACTTC.

This chain joins TRBV7-2 and TRBJ2-7; D is undetermined. In germline, CDR1 is SGHTA, CDR2 FQGNSA. The CDR3 has 13 residues. The germline V and J ends were trimmed by 2 bases and 3 bases, with 8 bases remaining between them. The CDR3 loop reads CASSLTKNYEQYF. CDR3 nucleotides: TGTGCCAGCAGCTTAACTAAAAACTACGAGCAGTACTTC.

The chain employs TRBV9 and TRBJ2-1, with TRBD1 identical over 7 bases. The germline V gene has CDR1 SGDLS and CDR2 YYNGEE. Trimming removed 4 bases from V and 2 bases from J; junction bases left unmatched: 6. This CDR3 is 15 amino acids long. Here the CDR3 DNA reads TGTGCCAGCAGCAACCGGGACAGACCCTACAATGAGCAGTTCTTC. It codes for CASSNRDRPYNEQFF.

The rearrangement uses TRBV27 and TRBJ1-2, with TRBD1 as a possible D gene (5 bases). The CDR3 spans 17 residues. Trimming cost V 1 base and J 4 bases, with 19 bases left between them. Germline lookup yields CDR1 MNHEY and CDR2 SMNVEV (reference sequence). The CDR3 reads CASSLYPSGERGYGYTF. Here the CDR3 DNA reads TGTGCCAGCAGTTTATACCCCTCGGGGGAACGGGGCTATGGCTACACCTTC.

The gene calls are TRBV2 and TRBJ2-3; TRBD2 matches at 12 bases. The V segment lost 0 bases and the J segment 7 bases; nucleotides outside the gene matches: 8. The CDR3 contains 17 residues. CDR1 is SNHLY and CDR2 is FYNNEI in the germline V gene. The CDR3: CASSEALTSGSGNTQYF. The CDR3 region has the DNA TGTGCCAGCAGTGAAGCGCTGACTAGCGGGAGTGGAAATACGCAGTATTTT.

This clone was picked up one time. The rearrangement uses TRBV6-4 and TRBJ1-2; D is uncertain. The CDR3 loop spans 14 amino acids. V gave up 5 bases and J gave up 1 base, with 11 bases separating them. Germline lookup yields CDR1 MRHNA and CDR2 SNTAGT. CDR3 DNA sequence: TGTGCCAGCAGTCCAAGTACAGTTAACTATGGCTACACCTTC. Its translation is CASSPSTVNYGYTF.

The chain has TRBV2 and TRBJ1-5; tentatively, D is TRBD1 (6 bases). Trimming removed 3 bases at V and 0 bases at J, with 9 bases between. Looked up from germline, CDR1 is SNHLY and CDR2 is FYNNEI. The CDR3 runs 15 residues. CDR3 sequence reads: CASSDRGISNQPQHF. Written as DNA, the CDR3 is TGTGCCAGCAGTGATAGGGGGATTAGCAATCAGCCCCAGCATTTT.